The sequence of this TCR beta chain was determined in a study of blood T cell repertoires in COVID-19. CDR1 MDHEN and CDR2 SYDVKM come from the germline V gene. Trimming pared 3 bases from V and 5 bases from J, leaving 17 bases between. The CDR3 length is 15 residues. Clones were sequenced by immunoSEQ multiplex PCR, and TCRdb holds only the in-frame ones, with some missing. The sample yields approximately 90,000 clones, over 70% seen once. The rearrangement joins TRBV28 to TRBJ2-7, with a weak D call TRBD2 (5 bases). The source is a woman of 80 years or more with active or convalescent COVID-19. The source material was peripheral blood. CDR3 amino acids: CASSFLTSGQDEQYF. The DNA of the CDR3 is TGTGCCAGCAGTTTCTTGACAAGCGGTCAGGACGAGCAGTACTTC.